The sequence of this T cell receptor beta chain was determined in a study of control samples from healthy donors and cancer patients. This clone was seen once. Here immunoSEQ multiplex PCR was the method, and the copy in TCRdb shows in-frame clones only, minus some. Of tens of thousands of clones in the sample, 65% to 85% were seen once. The specimen was PBMCs. This TCR came from a man aged 65-85 years with lung cancer.

CDR3 nucleotides: TGCGCCAGCAGCCAAGATTTCTGGGCTAGCGGGGGGCAAGAGACCCAGTACTTC. It yields the protein CASSQDFWASGGQETQYF. The chain couples TRBV4-3 to TRBJ2-5; 11 nucleotides match TRBD2. CDR1 LGHNA and CDR2 YSLEER come from the germline V gene. Losses at the gene ends were 0 bases for V and 2 bases for J; bases not matched to a gene: 8. The CDR3 totals 18 residues.